Shown below are 8 T cell receptor delta chains from a single sample sequenced in a study of γδ T cells in repeated Plasmodium falciparum infection (dated by TCRdb to 2020 to 2022). Library prep was done by multiplex PCR. These reads were obtained on an Illumina MiSeq. Via CATT, TCRdb reprocessed the public reads, and rows with identical DNA were then joined. A total of 75,000 to 95,000 delta-chain clones appear in this sample, approximately 0.96% of them only once. The ten largest clones add up to 9% to 10% of the sample. Vgamma9/Vdelta2+ and Vdelta2-negative gammadelta T cell populations were flow-sorted from peripheral blood mononuclear cells for bulk TCR repertoire analysis. The sample comprised gamma-delta T cells from blood. The receptor set was obtained from a pool of human donors (malaria-infected and uninfected, not separated).

This clone was seen only a few times. A far bigger clonotype differs at one base, so this is likely a read error. The same CDR3 is also encoded by other DNA sequences in this sample. This chain uses TRDV1 with TRDJ2; a weak D match, TRDD3 (7 bases). CDR3 size: 27 residues. The germline V gene has CDR1 TSWWSYY and CDR2 QGS. V was trimmed by 6 bases and J by 8 bases, leaving 55 bases between them. The CDR3 region is CALGESGSFLRRGMGGSRPDEAAQLFF. CDR3 coding DNA: TGTGCTCTTGGAGAAAGCGGATCATTCCTAAGGAGGGGGATGGGGGGATCGAGGCCCGATGAAGCGGCACAACTCTTCTTT.

About this clone: The protein in TCRdb stems from a much larger clone and differs at residue 9 from this DNA's translation, likely a read error; here the protein is translated from the DNA. The J gene is TRDJ1, the V gene TRDV2, with 12 positions matching TRDD3. Germline matching of the DNA provided the J gene here, since TCRdb leaves it blank. This CDR3 region has 22 residues. V dropped 1 base and J dropped 0; count of bases not matched to a gene: 20. Germline V gene data show CDR1 as GEAIGNYY and CDR2 as EKD. This CDR3 is CACDTKRMPLGDTGPYTDKLIF. The CDR3 DNA reads TGTGCCTGTGACACAAAGCGGATGCCACTGGGGGATACAGGCCCCTACACCGATAAACTCATCTTT.

This clone was recorded a few times. The protein in TCRdb stems from a much larger clone and differs at residue 18 from this DNA's translation, likely a read error; here the protein is translated from the DNA. The chain uses TRDV1 and TRDJ1, with 8 bases identical to TRDD3. This CDR3 is 20 amino acids long. From germline, CDR1 is TSWWSYY and CDR2 QGS. The CDR3: CALGDHTQNWGPAHTDKPIF. CDR3 DNA: TGTGCTCTTGGGGACCACACCCAAAACTGGGGGCCCGCTCACACCGATAAACCCATCTTT.

This clone was seen at least ten times. It is likely a read error: a sequence one base away is far more abundant. The sample carries other DNA sequences with the same CDR3. J is TRDJ1 and V is TRDV2, with 7 bases matching TRDD3. No J gene was available from TCRdb, and it was assigned here by a germline match of the DNA. The CDR3 spans 16 residues. CDR1 and CDR2 from the germline V gene are GEAIGNYY and EKD. CDR3: CACDTVSAGYSDKLIF. CDR3 nucleotide sequence: TGTGCCTGCGACACAGTTTCGGCGGGATACTCCGATAAACTCATCTTT.

There are a few counts of this clone. TCRdb pairs this DNA with a much larger clone's protein that differs at residue 9, likely a read error; the protein shown was translated from the DNA. V usage is TRDV1 and J usage is TRDJ1; D gene uncertain. Germline CDR1 is TSWWSYY and CDR2 is QGS. The CDR3 has 11 amino acids. The CDR3, as DNA: TGTGCTCTTGGGGAACATACTAAACACATCTTT. Protein sequence: CALGEHTKHIF.

In its sample, this clone was seen a few times. The chain carries TRDV1 and TRDJ1, with TRDD3 identical over 11 bases. After removal of 4 bases from V and 4 bases from J, the junction contained 26 bases not matched to a gene. Germline CDR1 TSWWSYY, CDR2 QGS. There are 22 residues in the CDR3. The CDR3 here is CALGVLCLGDTPYDLNFDKLIF. CDR3 DNA sequence: TGTGCTCTTGGGGTTCTCTGCTTGGGGGATACGCCATATGACCTGAATTTCGATAAACTCATCTTT.

Concerning this clone itself: A read error is the likely source, as a far larger clone sits one nucleotide away. The sample carries other DNA sequences with the same CDR3. The V gene corresponds to TRDV1; no J gene was called; the table's D call, TRDD3, has no DNA check behind it. The CDR3 covers 24 residues. The germline gives CDR1 TSWWSYY, CDR2 QGS. The CDR3 region has the DNA TGTGCTCTTGGGGTTTGTTCCTACGCTACGAGAAACTGGGGGATAACAGGATTCACCGATAAACTCATCTTC. Its protein product is CALGVCSYATRNWGITGFTDKLIF.

This clone was detected only a few times. TCRdb's listed protein matches a much larger clone and diverges from this DNA's translation at residue 5, likely through a read error; the protein shown comes from the DNA. This chain connects TRDV1 to TRDJ1; the D gene is possibly TRDD3 (5 bases). Germline matching of the DNA provided the J gene here, since TCRdb leaves it blank. CDR3 length: 16 residues. CDR1 and CDR2 (germline): TSWWSYY, QGS. Trimming stripped 4 bases from V and 1 base from J, with 16 bases between. The CDR3 protein is CALGAPGTLFTDKLIF. The CDR3, as DNA: TGTGCTCTTGGGGCCCCGGGGACCCTCTTCACCGATAAACTCATCTTT.